The 26 T cell receptor beta chains presented below share a single source sample, sequenced in a study of lymphopenia after photon versus proton radiotherapy. Sequenced by immunoSEQ multiplex PCR; TCRdb stores in-frame clones only, minus some. The sample has approximately 91,000 clones, about 86% seen once. Specimen: peripheral blood, collected from a patient treated with proton-based radiotherapy. The source is a man aged 60 to 69 with pancreatic cancer.

On this clone: One junction end disagrees with the germline gene, perhaps due to a read error. This sequence joins TRBV7-7 and TRBJ2-5; TRBD2 aligns across 8 bases. Germline CDR1 reads SSHAT; CDR2 reads FNYEAQ (reference sequence). CDR3 size: 13 residues. The CDR3 bases are TGTGCTAGCAACCCGGGACTAGGGGAGACCCAGTACTTC. Its protein is CASNPGLGETQYF.

V and J are TRBV6-1 and TRBJ1-5; D may be TRBD1 (5 bases). V was shortened by 2 bases and J by 2 bases, with 7 bases between the two germline ends. The CDR3 has 14 amino acids. Germline lookup yields CDR1 MNHNS and CDR2 SASEGT. The CDR3 region is CASSEQGGNQPQHF. The CDR3 DNA sequence: TGTGCCAGCAGTGAACAGGGAGGCAATCAGCCCCAGCATTTT.

The chain links TRBV15 to TRBJ2-7; D possibly uses TRBD1 or TRBD2 (5 bases each). The ends were cut back, 0 bases at V and 7 bases at J, with 16 bases in the middle. This CDR3 is built from 15 residues. Germline CDR1 reads LNHNV; CDR2 reads YYDKDF (reference sequence). CDR3 amino acids: CATSRDRGRTGEQYF. CDR3 nucleotide sequence: TGTGCCACCAGCAGAGATCGGGGCAGGACGGGGGAGCAGTACTTC.

The V and J genes are TRBV5-8 and TRBJ2-2; D gene unclear. Trimming stripped 2 bases from V and 7 bases from J, with 18 bases between. The CDR3 sequence is 16 residues long. The germline V gene encodes CDR1 SGHTS and CDR2 YDEGEE. In DNA, the CDR3 is TGTGCCAGCAGCTTCTCATGGGATCCTCTGGGCGGGGAGCTGTTTTTT. Protein: CASSFSWDPLGGELFF.

Only one count was recorded for this clone. The rearrangement links TRBV7-2 to TRBJ1-5; maybe TRBD1 (6 bases). Per the germline V gene, CDR1 is SGHTA and CDR2 is FQGNSA. V was cut by 5 bases and J by 1 base, with 12 bases left in between. CDR3 size: 15 residues. The CDR3 bases are TGTGCCAGCAGCCTGGACAGTGCGAGCAATCAGCCCCAGCATTTT. Protein sequence: CASSLDSASNQPQHF.

The chain uses TRBV28 and TRBJ1-5; D is possibly TRBD1 (6 bases). The CDR3 sequence is 13 residues long. Germline V gene lookup returns CDR1 MDHEN and CDR2 SYDVKM. Trimming removed 8 bases at V and 3 bases at J, with 11 bases between. The CDR3 loop reads CASDRPLNQPQHF. CDR3 DNA sequence: TGTGCCAGCGACAGGCCCCTCAATCAGCCCCAGCATTTT.

The V call is TRBV5-1, the J call TRBJ2-7; 11 bases align to TRBD2. Germline lookup yields CDR1 SGHRS and CDR2 YFSETQ. The CDR3 spans 15 residues. J lost 0 bases, V lost 5 bases, and 4 bases had no gene match. DNA for the CDR3: TGCGCCAGCAGGCAGGGGACTAGCGGCTCCTACGAGCAGTACTTC. Translated, it gives CASRQGTSGSYEQYF.

The chain is built from TRBV21-1 and TRBJ1-5. TRBV21-1 is annotated as a pseudogene. The CDR3 totals 17 residues. CDR3 nucleotide sequence: TGTGCCAGCAGCAACGACCCTCTACATCTTAGCAATCAGCCCCAGCATTTT. As protein: CASSNDPLHLSNQPQHF.

The chain carries TRBV10-1 and TRBJ2-3; no reliable D call. CDR1 is WNHNN and CDR2 is SYGVQD in the germline V gene (reference sequence). The CDR3 is 13 amino acids. Trimming pared 6 bases from V and 1 base from J, leaving 8 bases between. CDR3 DNA: TGCGCCAGCAGCGTGGCTCGCACAGATACGCAGTATTTT. It is translated as CASSVARTDTQYF.

The rearrangement links TRBV28 to TRBJ2-7, with D uncertain. CDR3 length: 12 amino acids. With 7 bases removed from V and 1 base from J, the gap between germline ends came to 8 bases. Per the germline V gene, CDR1 is MDHEN and CDR2 is SYDVKM. The CDR3 loop is CASNYNSYEQYF. The DNA of the CDR3 is TGTGCCAGCAACTATAATTCCTACGAGCAGTACTTC. Supplemented by reference TRBV28 and TRBJ2-7, the full variable domain reads DVKVTQSSRYLVKRTGEKVFLECVQDMDHENMFWYRQDPGLGLRLIYFSYDVKMKEKGDIPEGYSVSREKKERFSLILESASTNQTSMYLCASNYNSYEQYFGPGTRLTVT.

The chain combines TRBV11-2 with TRBJ1-1, with 7 bases identical to TRBD1. Germline-derived CDR1 and CDR2 are SGHAT and FQNNGV. The CDR3 totals 16 residues. The V segment lost 5 bases and the J segment 1 base; nucleotides outside the gene matches: 10. CDR3 region: CASSPAPGDRNTEAFF. The CDR3 nucleotides are TGTGCCAGCAGCCCTGCCCCGGGGGACAGGAACACTGAAGCTTTCTTT.

This chain connects TRBV28 to TRBJ1-2, with 8 bases lining up with TRBD1. Germline V gene lookup returns CDR1 MDHEN and CDR2 SYDVKM. J gave up 10 bases and V 5 bases, and 12 bases lay outside the gene matches. The CDR3 length is 14 residues. CDR3 in amino acids: CASSGQGKEWVYTF. Written as DNA, the CDR3 is TGTGCCAGCAGTGGACAGGGAAAGGAGTGGGTCTACACCTTC.

This rearrangement joins TRBV7-3 to TRBJ2-2, with TRBD2 identical over 9 bases. The CDR3 runs to 18 residues. The V gene's germline CDR1 is SGHTA and CDR2 FQGTGA. After removal of 8 bases from V and 4 bases from J, the junction contained 17 bases not matched to a gene. CDR3: CASSVQAGGHRTTGELFF. CDR3 coding DNA: TGTGCCAGCTCGGTTCAAGCGGGAGGCCATCGAACCACCGGGGAGCTGTTTTTT.

The chain joins TRBV5-1 to TRBJ2-1, with a possible D match to TRBD1 (6 bases). The CDR3 length is 14 residues. V was trimmed by 4 bases and J by 3 bases, leaving 11 bases between them. The germline V gene encodes CDR1 SGHRS and CDR2 YFSETQ. The CDR3 loop reads CASSLSTGYNEQFF. In DNA form, the CDR3 reads TGCGCCAGCAGCCTGTCGACAGGCTACAATGAGCAGTTCTTC. The full variable domain, in which reference TRBV5-1 and TRBJ2-1 provide the parts outside the CDR3, is KAGVTQTPRYLIKTRGQQVTLSCSPISGHRSVSWYQQTPGQGLQFLFEYFSETQRNKGNFPGRFSGRQFSNSRSEMNVSTLELGDSALYLCASSLSTGYNEQFFGPGTRLTVL.

This clone was found a few times. The V gene is TRBV6-5, the J gene TRBJ2-1, with a possible D match to TRBD2 (5 bases). The CDR3 has 15 residues. CDR1 and CDR2 from the germline V gene are MNHEY and SVGAGI. Trimming cost V 5 bases and J 2 bases, with 13 bases left between them. The CDR3 spells CASSLKSGTYNEQFF. The CDR3, as DNA: TGTGCCAGCAGTCTTAAATCGGGGACCTACAATGAGCAGTTCTTC.

This chain connects TRBV6-1 to TRBJ1-2; no clear D. V lost 11 bases and J 4 bases, leaving 17 bases between the germline ends. CDR3 length: 13 amino acids. CDR1 is MNHNS and CDR2 is SASEGT in the germline V gene. CDR3 nucleotides: TGTGCCTCAATCGAACTTCGGTCCTATGGCTACACCTTC. Amino acids: CASIELRSYGYTF.

The V gene is TRBV7-8, the J gene TRBJ2-7; D call uncertain. From germline, CDR1 is SGHVS and CDR2 FQNEAQ. This CDR3 region has 15 residues. Trimming removed 1 base from V and 3 bases from J, with 13 bases in between. CDR3 sequence reads: CASSLERNIIYEQYF. The DNA of the CDR3 is TGTGCCAGCAGCTTAGAGCGAAATATAATCTACGAGCAGTACTTC. The variable domain in full, with the rest retrieved from reference TRBV7-8 and TRBJ2-7, is GAGVSQSPRYKVAKRGQDVALRCDPISGHVSLFWYQQALGQGPEFLTYFQNEAQLDKSGLPSDRFFAERPEGSVSTLKIQRTQQEDSAVYLCASSLERNIIYEQYFGPGTRLTVT.

This clone is a singleton in its sample. The chain joins TRBV10-3 to TRBJ1-2; D is ambiguous. V was pared by 0 bases and J by 5 bases, with 7 bases between. The CDR3 is 13 residues long. In germline, CDR1 is ENHRY, CDR2 SYGVKD. The CDR3 nucleotides read TGTGCCATCAGTGAGTCGCTAGATTATGGCTACACCTTC. Translated: CAISESLDYGYTF.

V and J are TRBV7-8 and TRBJ2-2; 8 nucleotides line up with TRBD2. After removal of 4 bases from V and 4 bases from J, the junction contained 8 bases not matched to a gene. The CDR3 has 16 amino acids. CDR1 and CDR2 from the germline V gene are SGHVS and FQNEAQ. CDR3 loop: CASSSNSGRITGELFF. The CDR3 DNA follows: TGTGCCAGCAGCTCCAACAGCGGGAGAATCACCGGGGAGCTGTTTTTT.

The chain combines TRBV6-5 with TRBJ1-3; possible D gene TRBD1, 5 bases. Germline V gives CDR1 MNHEY, CDR2 SVGAGI. The V end was cut by 6 bases, the J end by 4 bases, with 13 bases between. The CDR3 runs to 14 residues. The CDR3 loop is CASRRAGRGNTIYF. In DNA form, the CDR3 reads TGTGCCAGCAGGAGGGCAGGGAGAGGAAACACCATATATTTT.

The V and J genes are TRBV19 and TRBJ2-6, with TRBD2 matching 8 bases. Per germline, CDR1 LNHDA and CDR2 SQIVND (reference sequence). The CDR3 has 19 amino acids. Trimming cost V 5 bases and J 0 bases; bases outside gene matches: 12. Here the CDR3 DNA reads TGTGCCAGTAGTCCAATACTAGCGGTTGCCGACTCTGGGGCCAACGTCCTGACTTTC. Translating it yields CASSPILAVADSGANVLTF.

The J gene is TRBJ1-2, the V gene TRBV5-6; 8 bases align to TRBD1. Germline trimming cut 2 bases from V and 2 bases from J; bases unmatched to any gene: 5. The germline gives CDR1 SGHDT, CDR2 YYEEEE. The CDR3 loop spans 15 amino acids. The CDR3 is CASSLRTGSNYGYTF. As DNA, the CDR3 is TGTGCCAGCAGCTTACGGACAGGGAGCAACTATGGCTACACCTTC. Combining the CDR3 with reference TRBV5-6 and TRBJ1-2 gives the whole variable domain DAGVTQSPTHLIKTRGQQVTLRCSPKSGHDTVSWYQQALGQGPQFIFQYYEEEERQRGNFPDRFSGHQFPNYSSELNVNALLLGDSALYLCASSLRTGSNYGYTFGSGTRLTVV.

In nucleotides, the CDR3 is TGTGCCACCCGACAGACGAACACCGGGGAGCTGTTTTTT. This encodes CATRQTNTGELFF. The chain links TRBV19 to TRBJ2-2, with TRBD1 as a possible D gene (5 bases). The CDR3 contains 13 residues. Trimming shortened V by 10 bases and J by 0 bases, and 9 bases separated the two germline ends. Germline V gene data show CDR1 as LNHDA and CDR2 as SQIVND (reference sequence).

This clone appeared a single time. The chain has TRBV27 and TRBJ2-7; TRBD2 aligns across 14 bases. The V gene's germline CDR1 is MNHEY and CDR2 SMNVEV (reference sequence). J gave up 5 bases and V 6 bases, and 21 bases lay outside the gene matches. The length of the CDR3 is 20 residues. The CDR3 region is CASSRSGTGMGLAGEDEQYF. CDR3 nucleotide sequence: TGTGCCAGCAGCCGAAGTGGGACAGGGATGGGACTAGCGGGAGAGGACGAGCAGTACTTC.

The V and J genes are TRBV7-9 and TRBJ2-7; D gene unclear. V dropped 2 bases and J dropped 6 bases, with 8 bases sitting between them. This CDR3 contains 12 residues. Germline V CDR1 and CDR2: SEHNR, FQNEAQ (reference sequence). The CDR3 nucleotides are TGTGCCAGCAGCTTAAATCCGGGCGAGCAGTACTTC. This encodes CASSLNPGEQYF.

The rearrangement joins TRBV4-1 to TRBJ2-4; TRBD2 might be the D (5 bases). From germline, CDR1 is MGHRA and CDR2 YSYEKL. The CDR3 spans 15 residues. V was clipped by 2 bases and J by 0 bases, with 8 bases between them. Here the CDR3 DNA reads TGCGCCAGCAGCCAATCCGGGATAGCCAAAAACATTCAGTACTTC. Translation: CASSQSGIAKNIQYF.